Presented here are 8 T cell receptor beta chains from one specimen sequenced in a study of technical replicates of blood from several donors. Repertoires were generated with immunoSEQ multiplex PCR, while TCRdb's copy carries only in-frame clones and drops some. In the table there are tens of thousands of clones, 93% of which are singletons. Sequencing used T cells isolated from PBMCs. The receptor source for this set is a human donor in good health.

The rearrangement joins TRBV29-1 to TRBJ2-1, with TRBD2 as a possible D gene (6 bases). The ends were cut back, 2 bases at V and 6 bases at J, with 20 bases in the middle. Germline V CDR1 and CDR2: SQVTM, ANQGSEA. The CDR3 runs to 16 residues. CDR3 in amino acids: CSVEFRRGFSSNEQFF. The CDR3 DNA is TGCAGCGTTGAATTCCGACGGGGGTTCTCGTCCAATGAGCAGTTCTTC.

This clone has a handful of counts. The V gene is TRBV29-1, the J gene TRBJ1-3; 7 bases fit TRBD1. There are 16 residues in the CDR3. V gave up 1 base and J gave up 1 base; unmatched junction bases: 7. CDR1 and CDR2 (germline): SQVTM, ANQGSEA. The CDR3 reads CSVEGPYRGSGNTIYF. The CDR3 region has the DNA TGCAGCGTTGAAGGGCCATACAGGGGATCTGGAAACACCATATATTTT.

The chain links TRBV5-6 to TRBJ2-7; 9 nucleotides line up with TRBD2. V lost 3 bases to trimming and J lost 3 bases; unmatched junction nucleotides: 7. The CDR3 length is 15 residues. Germline values: CDR1 SGHDT, CDR2 YYEEEE. The CDR3 DNA follows: TGTGCCAGCAGCTCCCGGCTAGCGGGGATCTACGAGCAGTACTTC. Protein product: CASSSRLAGIYEQYF.

This chain uses TRBV18 with TRBJ1-1, with 11 positions matching TRBD1. The CDR3 runs to 17 residues. Germline CDR1 and CDR2: KGHSH and LQKENI. The J segment lost 3 bases and the V segment lost 6 bases, leaving 12 bases of the junction unmatched. The CDR3, as DNA: TGTGCCAGCTCCCCCATTGGGACAGGGGGAGGGTACACTGAAGCTTTCTTT. Its translation: CASSPIGTGGGYTEAFF.

In its sample, this clone was seen a few times. The chain is built from TRBV2 and TRBJ1-1; D is ambiguous. Trimming removed 2 bases from V and 3 bases from J, with 10 bases in between. CDR3 length: 14 residues. Germline values: CDR1 SNHLY, CDR2 FYNNEI. CDR3 in amino acids: CASSELAQDTEAFF. The CDR3 region has the DNA TGTGCCAGCAGTGAATTAGCGCAAGACACTGAAGCTTTCTTT.

This rearrangement joins TRBV19 to TRBJ1-5; weak D call: TRBD1 (5 bases). CDR3 length equals 13 residues. Germline V gene data show CDR1 as LNHDA and CDR2 as SQIVND (reference sequence). The V gene lost 5 bases and the J gene lost 7 bases, with 12 bases spanning the gap. DNA for the CDR3: TGTGCCAGTAGTCCCCAGGGTTCCCAGCCCCAGCATTTT. It yields the protein CASSPQGSQPQHF.

The chain has TRBV2 and TRBJ2-7, with 9 bases fitting TRBD2. The CDR3 consists of 16 residues. V lost 5 bases, J lost 6 bases, and 14 bases stayed unmatched. CDR1 is SNHLY and CDR2 is FYNNEI in the germline V gene. The chain's CDR3 is CASSKVAGELSGEQYF. The CDR3 DNA reads as TGTGCCAGCAGTAAAGTAGCGGGGGAGCTTTCCGGCGAGCAGTACTTC.

The count of this clone is one. The chain employs TRBV2 and TRBJ1-2; perhaps TRBD1 as D (5 bases). Germline-derived CDR1 and CDR2 are SNHLY and FYNNEI. V was clipped by 7 bases and J by 0 bases, with 12 bases between them. The CDR3 covers 14 residues. CDR3 bases: TGTGCCAGCACCGAGGACACTCCTAACTATGGCTACACCTTC. This sequence encodes CASTEDTPNYGYTF.